Listed here are 20 T cell receptor beta chains from one sample, sequenced in a study of cytomegalovirus exposure and HLA in healthy donors (dated by TCRdb to 2016 to 2017). The library was generated by the immunoSEQ multiplex PCR assay. The multiplex PCR relied on a mix of 60 forward primers for TCR Vbeta segments and 13 reverse primers for TCR Jbeta segments. Sourced from immuneACCESS, this table was stored by TCRdb with only in-frame sequences that have V and J called. A share of the clones is absent; for the studies checked, an unresolved V gene accounts for under half, and the remainder has no known explanation. The sample table holds over 100,000 clones, of which approximately 77% were seen once. The ten largest clones capture 1.3% of the sample. The source material was PBMCs. The receptors were sampled from a woman aged 35 to 49 in good health and CMV-seronegative.

Points on this clone: The sample holds other DNA sequences that translate to the same CDR3. The chain employs TRBV6-5 and TRBJ1-1; 10 bases line up with TRBD1. Germline V gene data show CDR1 as MNHEY and CDR2 as SVGAGI. Germline trimming cut 5 bases from V and 3 bases from J; bases unmatched to any gene: 3. This CDR3 has 14 residues. CDR3 loop: CASSRDRGYTEAFF. The DNA for the CDR3 is TGTGCCAGCAGTCGGGACAGGGGTTACACTGAAGCTTTCTTT.

V usage is TRBV6-6 and J usage is TRBJ2-7; D is possibly TRBD2 (6 bases). Trimming took off 5 bases at V and 0 bases at J, with 11 bases between the two ends. Per the germline V gene, CDR1 is MNHNY and CDR2 is SVGAGI (reference sequence). The CDR3 totals 14 residues. For the CDR3, the DNA is TGTGCCAGCAGTGAGGGACTCTACTCCTACGAGCAGTACTTC. It encodes CASSEGLYSYEQYF.

The chain joins TRBV1 to TRBJ2-3; the table's D gene call, TRBD2, was not cross checked with the DNA. TRBV1 is recorded as a pseudogene. This CDR3 contains 16 residues. This CDR3 reads CTSSLERGGRADTQYF. In nucleotides, the CDR3 is TGCACCAGCAGCCTAGAGCGGGGGGGCCGTGCAGATACGCAGTATTTT.

The chain links TRBV29-1 to TRBJ1-4; the match to TRBD1 covers 9 bases. From germline, CDR1 is SQVTM and CDR2 ANQGSEA. CDR3 length: 14 amino acids. Trimming cost V 2 bases and J 6 bases; bases outside gene matches: 4. The CDR3 here is CSVEPWTGDEKLFF. The DNA for the CDR3 is TGCAGCGTTGAACCCTGGACAGGGGATGAAAAACTGTTTTTT.

This chain uses TRBV7-2 with TRBJ2-5; D might be TRBD1 (5 bases). Germline CDR1 SGHTA, CDR2 FQGNSA. This CDR3 spans 11 amino acids. Trimming stripped 5 bases from V and 5 bases from J, with 6 bases between. The CDR3 loop reads CASSRQETQYF. CDR3 DNA: TGTGCCAGCAGCCGACAGGAGACCCAGTACTTC.

As concerns this clone: No conserved phenylalanine or tryptophan is present at the end of the CDR3, so a read error is the likely explanation. The DNA is omitted, as the CDR3 cannot be located on it reliably, and the CDR3 follows TCRdb's listing. The rearrangement links TRBV5-1 to TRBJ2-7; the listed D gene, TRBD1, was not tested against the DNA. The CDR3 length equals 8 residues, ends included. Germline V lookup: CDR1 SGHRS, CDR2 YFSETQ. CDR3: CASSPQHP.

This chain joins TRBV11-2 and TRBJ2-2; D is possibly TRBD1 (6 bases). The CDR3 consists of 14 residues. Trimming shortened V by 1 base and J by 5 bases, and 8 bases separated the two germline ends. The germline V gene encodes CDR1 SGHAT and CDR2 FQNNGV. CDR3 coding DNA: TGTGCCAGCAGCTTAGGTGACAGGACCGGGGAGCTGTTTTTT. Residues: CASSLGDRTGELFF.

The rearrangement joins TRBV5-8 to TRBJ1-2, with 7 bases aligning to TRBD1. V shed 0 bases, J shed 0 bases, and the junction held 5 bases outside the gene matches. Looked up from germline, CDR1 is SGHTS and CDR2 is YDEGEE. The CDR3 extends over 16 amino acids. The CDR3 spells CASSLVGTASNYGYTF. In DNA, the CDR3 is TGTGCCAGCAGCTTGGTAGGGACAGCATCTAACTATGGCTACACCTTC.

The chain employs TRBV28 and TRBJ1-2, with 12 positions matching TRBD1. Trimming removed 9 bases from V and 2 bases from J; junction bases left unmatched: 10. Germline V gene lookup returns CDR1 MDHEN and CDR2 SYDVKM. The CDR3 is made up of 16 amino acids. CDR3 sequence reads: CARDLRGTGGNYGYTF. In DNA form, the CDR3 reads TGTGCCAGAGACCTGCGAGGGACAGGGGGCAACTATGGCTACACCTTC.

This chain connects TRBV28 to TRBJ1-2; D is uncertain. Germline V gene lookup returns CDR1 MDHEN and CDR2 SYDVKM. The V end lost 10 bases, the J end lost 4 bases, and 7 bases lay between the germline ends. The CDR3 runs 10 residues. The CDR3 nucleotides are TGTGCCACCTCCAGCTATGGCTACACCTTC. Translation: CATSSYGYTF.

This clone showed up just a few times. The chain carries TRBV2 and TRBJ1-5; D is undetermined. The ends were cut back, 1 base at V and 2 bases at J, with 6 bases in the middle. Germline V gene data show CDR1 as SNHLY and CDR2 as FYNNEI. This CDR3 is 14 amino acids long. The CDR3 coding sequence is TGTGCCAGCAGTGAAGAATCGGGCAATCAGCCCCAGCATTTT. Its protein product is CASSEESGNQPQHF.

This chain links TRBV19 with TRBJ1-2; 7 nucleotides align to TRBD1. Germline V gives CDR1 LNHDA, CDR2 SQIVND (reference sequence). The V segment lost 7 bases and the J segment 7 bases; nucleotides outside the gene matches: 9. There are 13 residues in the CDR3. CDR3 DNA: TGTGCCAGTATGACAGGGATCGACGGTGGCTACACCTTC. Translating it yields CASMTGIDGGYTF. Full variable domain (remainder filled in from reference TRBV19 and TRBJ1-2): DGGITQSPKYLFRKEGQNVTLSCEQNLNHDAMYWYRQDPGQGLRLIYYSQIVNDFQKGDIAEGYSVSREKKESFPLTVTSAQKNPTAFYLCASMTGIDGGYTFGSGTRLTVV.

The chain carries TRBV10-3 and TRBJ2-7; 9 bases line up with TRBD1. The CDR3 totals 14 residues. Germline values: CDR1 ENHRY, CDR2 SYGVKD. Trimming took 5 bases from V and 6 from J; bases not matched to a gene: 8. CDR3 DNA: TGTGCCATCAGTCCGGGACAGGGCAGGGGCGAGCAGTACTTC. Protein sequence: CAISPGQGRGEQYF.

The chain employs TRBV19 and TRBJ1-2; D unclear. V was shortened by 0 bases and J by 1 base, with 12 bases between the two germline ends. Germline values: CDR1 LNHDA, CDR2 SQIVND (reference sequence). This CDR3 has 16 residues. As DNA, the CDR3 is TGTGCCAGTAGTATAGAGGCGGGGAGAGATAACTATGGCTACACCTTC. It translates to CASSIEAGRDNYGYTF.

This clone has a single count. This chain uses TRBV30 with TRBJ1-4; 8 bases fit TRBD1. CDR3 size: 15 residues. The junction had 8 bases not matched to a gene; V was cut back by 1 base and J by 7 bases. Looked up from germline, CDR1 is GTSNPN and CDR2 is SVGIG (reference sequence). CDR3 in DNA: TGTGCCTGGAGTGCGCTACAGGGGGGAACTGAAAAACTGTTTTTT. Amino acids: CAWSALQGGTEKLFF.

The chain recombines TRBV7-8 with TRBJ1-2, with 10 bases fitting TRBD1. Germline lookup yields CDR1 SGHVS and CDR2 FQNEAQ. V shed 2 bases and J 3 bases; nucleotides not matched to a gene: 3. This CDR3 region has 15 residues. CDR3 DNA: TGTGCCAGCAGCTTAACCGGGACAGGGGACTATGGCTACACCTTC. The encoded protein is CASSLTGTGDYGYTF.

This chain uses TRBV5-4 with TRBJ1-2, with a tentative D call TRBD1 (6 bases). Germline CDR1 SGHNT, CDR2 YYREEE (reference sequence). V was pared by 0 bases and J by 6 bases, with 12 bases between. The CDR3 extends over 14 amino acids. For the CDR3, the DNA is TGTGCCAGCAGCTTGGGGGGGTGGACAGATGGCTACACCTTC. As protein: CASSLGGWTDGYTF.

V is TRBV13 and J is TRBJ1-6; 7 bases are a match to TRBD1. V lost 5 bases, J lost 5 bases, and 6 bases stayed unmatched. Germline-derived CDR1 and CDR2 are PRHDT and FYEKMQ (reference sequence). The CDR3 covers 15 residues. The CDR3, as DNA: TGTGCCAGCAGCAAAGAGACAGGGAATAATTCACCCCTCCACTTT. Amino acid sequence: CASSKETGNNSPLHF.

This clone has just a few counts. This sequence joins TRBV5-4 and TRBJ1-6, with unresolved D. The CDR3 covers 13 residues. Trimming shortened V by 3 bases and J by 8 bases, and 9 bases separated the two germline ends. Germline V gene lookup returns CDR1 SGHNT and CDR2 YYREEE (reference sequence). The CDR3, as DNA: TGTGCCAGCAGCTCCCGAGGTTATTCACCCCTCCACTTT. Protein: CASSSRGYSPLHF.

CDR3 nucleotide sequence: TGTGCCAGCGCCAGGGAAAAAGGTGGAAACACCATATATTTT. Translation: CASAREKGGNTIYF. The gene calls are TRBV2 and TRBJ1-3; a weak D match, TRBD1 (5 bases). The V end lost 8 bases, the J end lost 3 bases, and 14 bases lay between the germline ends. In germline, CDR1 is SNHLY, CDR2 FYNNEI. The length of the CDR3 is 14 residues.